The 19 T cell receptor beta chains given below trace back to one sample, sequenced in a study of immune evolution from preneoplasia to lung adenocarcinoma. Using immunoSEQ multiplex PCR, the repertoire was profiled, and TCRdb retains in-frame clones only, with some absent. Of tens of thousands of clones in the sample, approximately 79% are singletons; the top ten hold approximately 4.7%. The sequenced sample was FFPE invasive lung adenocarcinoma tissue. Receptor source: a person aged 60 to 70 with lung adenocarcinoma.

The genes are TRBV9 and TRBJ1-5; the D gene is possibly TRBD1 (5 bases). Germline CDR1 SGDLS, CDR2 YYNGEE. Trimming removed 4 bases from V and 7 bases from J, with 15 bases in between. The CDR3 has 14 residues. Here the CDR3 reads CASSPGPGAQPQHF. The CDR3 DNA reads TGTGCCAGCAGCCCCGGCCCCGGGGCCCAGCCCCAGCATTTT.

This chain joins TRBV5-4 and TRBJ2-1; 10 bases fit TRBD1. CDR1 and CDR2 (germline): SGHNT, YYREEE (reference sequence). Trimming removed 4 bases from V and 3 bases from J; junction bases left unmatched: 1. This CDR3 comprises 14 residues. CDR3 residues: CASSRTGGYNEQFF. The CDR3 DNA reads TGTGCCAGCAGCAGGACAGGGGGCTACAATGAGCAGTTCTTC.

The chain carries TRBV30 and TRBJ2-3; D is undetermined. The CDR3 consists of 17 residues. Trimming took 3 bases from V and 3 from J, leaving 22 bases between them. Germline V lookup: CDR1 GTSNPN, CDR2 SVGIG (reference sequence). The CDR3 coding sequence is TGTGCCTGGAGCGCCACGCGCAGCAGCCGCCGTACAGATACGCAGTATTTT. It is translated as CAWSATRSSRRTDTQYF.

In DNA, the CDR3 is TGTGCCAGCAGTCGAATTGAGTGGAGGGGCAATCAGCCCCAGCATTTT. Amino acid sequence: CASSRIEWRGNQPQHF. V gene TRBV28 combines with J gene TRBJ1-5; no clear D gene. The germline V gene encodes CDR1 MDHEN and CDR2 SYDVKM. The CDR3 is 16 residues long. V was trimmed by 5 bases and J by 2 bases, leaving 16 bases between them.

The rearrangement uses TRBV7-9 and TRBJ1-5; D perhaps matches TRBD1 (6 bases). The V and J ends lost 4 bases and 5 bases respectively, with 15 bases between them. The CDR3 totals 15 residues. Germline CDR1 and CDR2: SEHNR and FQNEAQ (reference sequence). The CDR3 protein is CASSSGGLGDQPQHF. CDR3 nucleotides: TGTGCCAGCAGCTCTGGGGGGCTCGGGGATCAGCCCCAGCATTTT.

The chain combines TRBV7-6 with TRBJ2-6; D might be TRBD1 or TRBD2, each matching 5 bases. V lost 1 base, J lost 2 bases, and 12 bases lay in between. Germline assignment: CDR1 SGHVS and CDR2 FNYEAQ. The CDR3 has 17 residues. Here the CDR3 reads CASSLETRGAGANVLTF. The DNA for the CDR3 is TGTGCCAGCAGCTTAGAGACGAGGGGCGCTGGGGCCAACGTCCTGACTTTC.

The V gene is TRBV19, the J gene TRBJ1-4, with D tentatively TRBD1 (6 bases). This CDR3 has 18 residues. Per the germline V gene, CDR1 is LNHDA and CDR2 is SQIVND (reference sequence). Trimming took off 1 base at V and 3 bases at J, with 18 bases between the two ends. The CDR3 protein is CASSIGRGTSSANEKLFF. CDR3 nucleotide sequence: TGTGCCAGTAGTATAGGGAGGGGGACCTCCTCGGCTAATGAAAAACTGTTTTTT.

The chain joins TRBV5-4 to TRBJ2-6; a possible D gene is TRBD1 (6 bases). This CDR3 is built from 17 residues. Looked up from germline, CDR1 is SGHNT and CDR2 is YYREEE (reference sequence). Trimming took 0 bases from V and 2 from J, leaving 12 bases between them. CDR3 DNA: TGTGCCAGCAGCTTGGCTAGTAGGGGGACTGGGGCCAACGTCCTGACTTTC. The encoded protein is CASSLASRGTGANVLTF. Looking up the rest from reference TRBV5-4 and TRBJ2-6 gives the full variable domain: ETGVTQSPTHLIKTRGQQVTLRCSSQSGHNTVSWYQQALGQGPQFIFQYYREEENGRGNFPPRFSGLQFPNYSSELNVNALELDDSALYLCASSLASRGTGANVLTFGAGSRLTVL.

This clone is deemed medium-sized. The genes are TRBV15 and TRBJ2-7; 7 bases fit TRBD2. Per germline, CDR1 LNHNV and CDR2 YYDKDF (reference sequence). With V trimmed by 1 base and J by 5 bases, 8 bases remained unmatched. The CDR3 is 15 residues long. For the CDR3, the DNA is TGTGCCACCAGCAGAGGGACTAGTTTTGAAAACGAGCAGTACTTC. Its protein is CATSRGTSFENEQYF.

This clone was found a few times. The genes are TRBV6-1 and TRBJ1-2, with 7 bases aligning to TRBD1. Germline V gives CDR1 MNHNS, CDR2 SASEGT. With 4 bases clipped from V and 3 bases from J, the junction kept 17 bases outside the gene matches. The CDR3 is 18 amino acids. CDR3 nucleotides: TGTGCCAGCAGTGCCCGTAGGATGACAGGGTCAGGGCACTATGGCTACACCTTC. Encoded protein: CASSARRMTGSGHYGYTF.

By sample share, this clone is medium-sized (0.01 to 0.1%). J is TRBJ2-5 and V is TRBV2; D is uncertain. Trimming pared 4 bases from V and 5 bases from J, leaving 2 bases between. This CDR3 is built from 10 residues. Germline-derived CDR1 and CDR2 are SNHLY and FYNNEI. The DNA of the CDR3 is TGTGCCAGCAGTGTGGAGACCCAGTACTTC. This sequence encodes CASSVETQYF.

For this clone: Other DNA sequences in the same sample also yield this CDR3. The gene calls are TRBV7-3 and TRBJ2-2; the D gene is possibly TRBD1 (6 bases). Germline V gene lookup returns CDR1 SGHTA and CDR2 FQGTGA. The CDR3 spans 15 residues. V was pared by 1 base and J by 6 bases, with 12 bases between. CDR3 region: CASSLRQAGAGELFF. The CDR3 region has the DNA TGTGCCAGCAGCTTAAGACAGGCCGGAGCCGGGGAGCTGTTTTTT. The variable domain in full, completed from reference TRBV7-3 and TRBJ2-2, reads GAGVSQTPSNKVTEKGKYVELRCDPISGHTALYWYRQSLGQGPEFLIYFQGTGAADDSGLPNDRFFAVRPEGSVSTLKIQRTERGDSAVYLCASSLRQAGAGELFFGEGSRLTVL.

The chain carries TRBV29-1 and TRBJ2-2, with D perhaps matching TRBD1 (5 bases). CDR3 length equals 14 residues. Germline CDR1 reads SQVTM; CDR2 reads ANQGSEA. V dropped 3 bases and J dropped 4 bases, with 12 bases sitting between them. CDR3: CSVDSDRSTGELFF. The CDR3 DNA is TGCAGCGTTGACTCTGACAGAAGCACCGGGGAGCTGTTTTTT.

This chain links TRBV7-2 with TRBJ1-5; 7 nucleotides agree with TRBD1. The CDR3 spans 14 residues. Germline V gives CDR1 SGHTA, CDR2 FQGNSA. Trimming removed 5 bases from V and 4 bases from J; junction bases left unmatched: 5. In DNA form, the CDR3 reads TGTGCCAGCAGCCAGGGGGGGTCGAATCAGCCCCAGCATTTT. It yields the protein CASSQGGSNQPQHF. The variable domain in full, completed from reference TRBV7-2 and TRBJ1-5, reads GAGVSQSPSNKVTEKGKDVELRCDPISGHTALYWYRQSLGQGLEFLIYFQGNSAPDKSGLPSDRFSAERTGGSVSTLTIQRTQQEDSAVYLCASSQGGSNQPQHFGDGTRLSIL.

This CDR3 reads CASSLAGNPTYGYTF. The DNA of the CDR3 is TGTGCCAGCAGCTTAGCGGGGAATCCTACCTATGGCTACACCTTC. V is TRBV7-9 and J is TRBJ1-2; no reliable D call. Germline V gene sequence: CDR1 SEHNR, CDR2 FQNEAQ (reference sequence). The CDR3 totals 15 residues. Trimming took 0 bases from V and 4 from J, leaving 12 bases between them.

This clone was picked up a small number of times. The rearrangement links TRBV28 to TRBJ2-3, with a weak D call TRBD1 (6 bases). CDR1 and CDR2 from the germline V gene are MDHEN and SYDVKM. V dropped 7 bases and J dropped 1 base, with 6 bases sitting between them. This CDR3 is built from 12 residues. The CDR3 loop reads CASKGGTDTQYF. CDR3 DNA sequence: TGTGCCAGCAAGGGGGGCACAGATACGCAGTATTTT.

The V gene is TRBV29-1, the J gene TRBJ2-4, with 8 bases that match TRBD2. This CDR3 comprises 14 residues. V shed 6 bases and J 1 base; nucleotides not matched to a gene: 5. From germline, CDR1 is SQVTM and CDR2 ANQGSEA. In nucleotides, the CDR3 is TGCAGCGTGAGCGGGAGTGGGGCCAAAAACATTCAGTACTTC. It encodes CSVSGSGAKNIQYF.

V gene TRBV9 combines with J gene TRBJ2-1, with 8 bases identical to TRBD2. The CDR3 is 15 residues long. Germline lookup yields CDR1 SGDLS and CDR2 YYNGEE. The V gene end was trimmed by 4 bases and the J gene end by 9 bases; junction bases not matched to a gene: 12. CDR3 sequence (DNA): TGTGCCAGCAGCATCGGTTCCAGCGGGAGTGGTGAGCAGTTCTTC. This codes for CASSIGSSGSGEQFF.

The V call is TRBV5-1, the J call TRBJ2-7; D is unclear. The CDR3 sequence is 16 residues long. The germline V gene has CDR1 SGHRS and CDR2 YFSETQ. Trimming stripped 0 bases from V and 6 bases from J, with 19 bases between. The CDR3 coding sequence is TGCGCCAGCAGCTTGGGTACCGGGCGGCTCCGGTCCGAGCAGTACTTC. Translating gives CASSLGTGRLRSEQYF.